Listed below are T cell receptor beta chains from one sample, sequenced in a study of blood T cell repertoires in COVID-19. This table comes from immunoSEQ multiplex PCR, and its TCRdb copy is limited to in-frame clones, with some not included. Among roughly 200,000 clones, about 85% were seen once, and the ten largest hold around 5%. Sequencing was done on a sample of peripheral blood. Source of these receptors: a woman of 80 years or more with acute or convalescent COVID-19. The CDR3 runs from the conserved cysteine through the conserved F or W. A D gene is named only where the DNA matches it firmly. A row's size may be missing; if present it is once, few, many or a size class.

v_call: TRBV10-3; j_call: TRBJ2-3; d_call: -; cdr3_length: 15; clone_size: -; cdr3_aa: CAISIQGGRTDTQYF; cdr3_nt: TGTGCCATCAGCATACAAGGGGGACGCACAGATACGCAGTATTTT
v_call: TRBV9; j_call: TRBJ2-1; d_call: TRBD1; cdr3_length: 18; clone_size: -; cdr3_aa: CASSVVGAGGAPRNEQFF; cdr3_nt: TGTGCCAGCAGCGTAGTGGGGGCAGGGGGCGCCCCACGGAATGAGCAGTTCTTC
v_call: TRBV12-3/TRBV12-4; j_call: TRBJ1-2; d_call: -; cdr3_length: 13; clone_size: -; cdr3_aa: CASSLANNYGYTF; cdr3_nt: TGTGCCAGCAGTTTAGCTAATAACTATGGCTACACCTTC
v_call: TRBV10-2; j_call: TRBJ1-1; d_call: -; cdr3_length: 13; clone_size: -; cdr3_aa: CASSGLGNTEAFF; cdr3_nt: TGCGCCAGCTCGGGACTGGGAAACACTGAAGCTTTCTTT
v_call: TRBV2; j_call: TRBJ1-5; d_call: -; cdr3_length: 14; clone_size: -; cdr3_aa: CATGDFNAYQPQHF; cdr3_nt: TGTGCCACCGGGGACTTCAACGCATATCAGCCCCAGCATTTT
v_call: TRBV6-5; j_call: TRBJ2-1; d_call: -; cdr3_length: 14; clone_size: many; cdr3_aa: CASGRVSSYNEQFF; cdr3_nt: TGTGCCAGTGGGCGGGTGAGCTCCTACAATGAGCAGTTCTTC
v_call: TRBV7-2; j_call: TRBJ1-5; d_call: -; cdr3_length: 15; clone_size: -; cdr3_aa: CASSLDGSANQPQHF; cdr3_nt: TGTGCCAGCAGCTTAGATGGCAGTGCAAATCAGCCCCAGCATTTT
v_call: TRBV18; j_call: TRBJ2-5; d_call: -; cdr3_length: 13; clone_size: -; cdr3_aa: CASSQSMRETQYF; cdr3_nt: TGTGCCAGCTCACAGTCGATGCGGGAGACCCAGTACTTC
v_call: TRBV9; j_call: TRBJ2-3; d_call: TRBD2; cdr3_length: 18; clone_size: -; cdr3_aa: CASSPRVLASGMFETQYF; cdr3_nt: TGTGCCAGCAGCCCTAGGGTTCTGGCTAGCGGGATGTTTGAGACGCAGTATTTT
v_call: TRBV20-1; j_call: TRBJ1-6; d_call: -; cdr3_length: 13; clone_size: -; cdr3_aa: CSASGQSNSPLHF; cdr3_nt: TGCAGTGCTAGTGGCCAGTCGAATTCACCCCTCCACTTT
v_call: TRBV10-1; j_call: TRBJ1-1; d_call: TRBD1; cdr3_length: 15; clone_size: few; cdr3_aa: CASSEGTGGYTEAFF; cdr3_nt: TGCGCCAGCAGTGAAGGGACAGGGGGATACACTGAAGCTTTCTTT
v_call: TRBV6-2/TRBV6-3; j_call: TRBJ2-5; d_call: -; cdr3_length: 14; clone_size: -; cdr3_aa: CASSYSPSGETQYF; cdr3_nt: TGTGCCAGCAGTTACTCGCCCAGCGGGGAGACCCAGTACTTC
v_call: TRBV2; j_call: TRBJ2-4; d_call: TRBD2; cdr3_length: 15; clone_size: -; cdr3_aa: CASRRLAGRKNIQYF; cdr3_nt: TGTGCCAGCCGAAGACTAGCGGGACGCAAAAACATTCAGTACTTC
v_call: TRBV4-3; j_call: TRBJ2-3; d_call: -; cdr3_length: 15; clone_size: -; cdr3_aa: CASSQEGRGEDTQYF; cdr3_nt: TGCGCCAGCAGCCAAGAGGGCAGGGGCGAAGATACGCAGTATTTT
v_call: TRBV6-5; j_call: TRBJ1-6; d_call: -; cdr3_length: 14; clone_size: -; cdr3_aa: CASSRRSYNSPLHF; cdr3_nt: TGTGCCAGCAGTCGGAGGTCCTATAATTCACCCCTCCACTTT
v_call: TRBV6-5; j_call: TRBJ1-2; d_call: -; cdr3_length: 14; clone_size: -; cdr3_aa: CASSYGGPNYGYTF; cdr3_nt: TGTGCCAGCAGTTACGGAGGACCTAACTATGGCTACACCTTC
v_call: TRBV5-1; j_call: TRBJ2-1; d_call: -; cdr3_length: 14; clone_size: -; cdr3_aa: CASSFGDTINEQFF; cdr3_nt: TGCGCCAGCAGCTTTGGTGACACGATCAATGAGCAGTTCTTC
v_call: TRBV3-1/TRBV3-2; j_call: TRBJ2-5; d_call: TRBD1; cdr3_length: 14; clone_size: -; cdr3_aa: CASSQGTVQETQYF; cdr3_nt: TGTGCCAGCAGCCAGGGGACAGTACAAGAGACCCAGTACTTC
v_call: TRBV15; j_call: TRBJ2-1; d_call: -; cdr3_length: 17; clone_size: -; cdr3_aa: CATSRDQRGIAYNEQFF; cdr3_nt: TGTGCCACCAGCAGAGATCAGAGAGGGATAGCCTACAATGAGCAGTTCTTC
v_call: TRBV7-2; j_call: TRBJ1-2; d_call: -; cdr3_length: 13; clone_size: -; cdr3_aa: CASSFYQDYDYTF; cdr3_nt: TGTGCCAGCAGCTTTTATCAGGACTACGACTACACCTTC
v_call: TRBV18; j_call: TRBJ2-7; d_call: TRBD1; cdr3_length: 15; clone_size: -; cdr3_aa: CASSPGTGGVYEQYF; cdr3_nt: TGTGCCAGCTCCCCGGGGACAGGGGGAGTGTACGAGCAGTACTTC
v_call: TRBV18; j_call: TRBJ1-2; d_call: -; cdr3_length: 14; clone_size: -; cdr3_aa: CASSPSMANYGYTF; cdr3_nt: TGTGCCAGCTCACCCTCAATGGCCAACTATGGCTACACCTTC
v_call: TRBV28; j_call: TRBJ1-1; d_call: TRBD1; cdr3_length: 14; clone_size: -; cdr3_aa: CASTRSGGGTEAFF; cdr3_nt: TGTGCCAGCACCCGATCAGGGGGAGGCACTGAAGCTTTCTTT
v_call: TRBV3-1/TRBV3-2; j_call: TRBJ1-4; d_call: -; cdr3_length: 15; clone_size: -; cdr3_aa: CASSQNTGTNEKLFF; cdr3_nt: TGTGCCAGCAGCCAAAATACAGGGACAAATGAAAAACTGTTTTTT
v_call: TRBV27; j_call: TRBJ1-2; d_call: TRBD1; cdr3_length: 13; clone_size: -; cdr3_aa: CASSSLTGVGYTF; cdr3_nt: TGTGCCAGCAGTAGTCTGACAGGGGTCGGCTACACCTTC
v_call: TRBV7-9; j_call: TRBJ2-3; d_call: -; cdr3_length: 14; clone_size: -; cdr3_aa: CASSYEGSTDTQYF; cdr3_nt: TGTGCCAGCAGCTACGAGGGTTCCACAGATACGCAGTATTTT
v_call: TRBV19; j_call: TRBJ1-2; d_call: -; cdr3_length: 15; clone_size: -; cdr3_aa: CASSIWQKSNYGYTF; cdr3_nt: TGTGCCAGTAGTATTTGGCAGAAGTCTAACTATGGCTACACCTTC
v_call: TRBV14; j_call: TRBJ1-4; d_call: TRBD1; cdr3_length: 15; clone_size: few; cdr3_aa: CASSHRQGLGEKLFF; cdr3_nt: TGTGCCAGCAGCCATCGACAGGGGTTGGGTGAAAAACTGTTTTTT
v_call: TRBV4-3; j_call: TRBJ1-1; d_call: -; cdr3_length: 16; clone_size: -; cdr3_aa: CASSLWGGTGSTEAFF; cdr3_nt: TGCGCCAGCAGCCTCTGGGGGGGTACAGGGAGCACTGAAGCTTTCTTT
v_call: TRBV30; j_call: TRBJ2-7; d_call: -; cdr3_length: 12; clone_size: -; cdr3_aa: CAWSTNPIEQYF; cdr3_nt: TGTGCCTGGAGTACTAACCCCATCGAGCAGTACTTC
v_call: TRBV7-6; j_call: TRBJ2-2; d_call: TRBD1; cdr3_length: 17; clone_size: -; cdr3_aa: CASSRNRGQADTGELFF; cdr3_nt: TGTGCCAGCAGCCGAAACAGGGGGCAGGCGGACACCGGGGAGCTGTTTTTT
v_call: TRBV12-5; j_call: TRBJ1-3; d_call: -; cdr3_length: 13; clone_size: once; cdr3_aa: CASAQEAGNTIYF; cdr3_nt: TGTGCTAGTGCCCAGGAGGCTGGAAACACCATATATTTT